The source of this T cell receptor beta chain is a study of human T cells and chemical hapten exposure. Study background: Doses of diphenylcyclopropenone went to the patients' scalps weekly throughout the roughly 23-week study.

Specified time point: pre-sensitization, week 0. Stated treatment: therapeutic diphenylcyclopropenone sensitization with weekly scalp DPC. In this sample, this clonotype turned up a few times. Antigen specificity is unknown. TCRdb re-called the RACE reads with MiXCR, one entry per CDR3 protein. The table has a few hundred thousand distinct CDR3 sequences, over 5% seen once. Broader study findings: There were significantly more large CDR3 similarity clusters among expanded TCRs than among controls.

Trimming stripped 5 bases from V and 0 bases from J, with 19 bases between. CDR1 is PRHDT, CDR2 FYEKMQ, per germline (reference sequence). The CDR3 spans 17 residues. Sequencing used whole blood, obtained in connection with sensitization to the hapten diphenylcyclopropenone (DPC). The receptor was derived from a woman between 18 and 30 years old with alopecia areata. Some clones in this sample may be carry-over from other donors' samples. The chain joins TRBV13 to TRBJ1-1; D may be TRBD1 (6 bases). The CDR3 loop reads CASSVQGALLMNTEAFF. CDR3 nucleotide sequence: TGTGCCAGCAGCGTACAGGGCGCCTTGCTTATGAACACTGAAGCTTTCTTT.